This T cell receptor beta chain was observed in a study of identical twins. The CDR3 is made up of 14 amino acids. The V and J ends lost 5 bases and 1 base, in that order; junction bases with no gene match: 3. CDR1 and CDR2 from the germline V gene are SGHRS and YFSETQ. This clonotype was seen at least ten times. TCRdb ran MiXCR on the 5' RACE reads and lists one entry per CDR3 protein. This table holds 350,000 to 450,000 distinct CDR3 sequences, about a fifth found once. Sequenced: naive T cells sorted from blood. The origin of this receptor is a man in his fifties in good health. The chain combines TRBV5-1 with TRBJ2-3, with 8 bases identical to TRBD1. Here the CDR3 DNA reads TGCGCCAGCAGACCGGACAGGGGCACAGATACGCAGTATTTT. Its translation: CASRPDRGTDTQYF.